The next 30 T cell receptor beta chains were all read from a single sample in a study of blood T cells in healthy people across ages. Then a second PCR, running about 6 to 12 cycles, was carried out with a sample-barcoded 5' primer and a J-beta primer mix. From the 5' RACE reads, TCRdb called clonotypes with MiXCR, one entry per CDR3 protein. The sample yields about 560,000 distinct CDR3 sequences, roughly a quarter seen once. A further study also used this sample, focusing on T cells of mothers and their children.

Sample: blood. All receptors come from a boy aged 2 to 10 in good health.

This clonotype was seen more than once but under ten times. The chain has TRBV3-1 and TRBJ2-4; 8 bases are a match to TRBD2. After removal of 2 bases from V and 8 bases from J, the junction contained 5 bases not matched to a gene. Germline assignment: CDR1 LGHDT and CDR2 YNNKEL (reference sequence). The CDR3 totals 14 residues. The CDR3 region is CASSQMERGYIQYF. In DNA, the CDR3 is TGTGCCAGCAGCCAAATGGAGCGGGGGTACATTCAGTACTTC.

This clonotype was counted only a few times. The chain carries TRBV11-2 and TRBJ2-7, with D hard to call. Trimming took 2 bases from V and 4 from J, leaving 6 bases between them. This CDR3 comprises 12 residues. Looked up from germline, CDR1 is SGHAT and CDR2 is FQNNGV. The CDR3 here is CASSLLIYEQYF. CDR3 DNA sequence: TGTGCCAGCAGCTTACTCATATACGAGCAGTACTTC.

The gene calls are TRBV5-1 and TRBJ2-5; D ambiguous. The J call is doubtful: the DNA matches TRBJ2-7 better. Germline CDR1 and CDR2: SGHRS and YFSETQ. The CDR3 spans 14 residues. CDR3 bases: TGCGCCAGCAGCTTGCGAGTGAGCTCCTACGAGCAGTACTTC. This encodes CASSLRVSSYEQYF.

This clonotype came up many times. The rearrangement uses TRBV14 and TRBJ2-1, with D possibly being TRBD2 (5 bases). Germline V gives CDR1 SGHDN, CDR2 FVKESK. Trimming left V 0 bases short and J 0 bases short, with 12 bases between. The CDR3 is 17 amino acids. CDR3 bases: TGTGCCAGCAGCCAAGAAAAGGGTGGGAGCTCCTACAATGAGCAGTTCTTC. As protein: CASSQEKGGSSYNEQFF.

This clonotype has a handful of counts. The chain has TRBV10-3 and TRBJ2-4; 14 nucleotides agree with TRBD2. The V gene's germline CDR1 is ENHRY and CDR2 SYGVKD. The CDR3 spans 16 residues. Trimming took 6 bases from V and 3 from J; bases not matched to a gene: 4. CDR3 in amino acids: CAIRGTSGRDKNIQYF. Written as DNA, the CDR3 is TGTGCCATCAGAGGGACTAGCGGGAGAGACAAAAACATTCAGTACTTC.

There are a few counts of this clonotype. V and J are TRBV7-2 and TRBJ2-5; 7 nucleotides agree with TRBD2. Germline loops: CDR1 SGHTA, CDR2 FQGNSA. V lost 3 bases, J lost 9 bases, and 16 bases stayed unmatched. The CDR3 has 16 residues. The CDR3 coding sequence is TGTGCCAGCAGCTTTTTTAGAAGAGCGGGAAGTGAGGCCCAGTACTTC. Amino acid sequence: CASSFFRRAGSEAQYF.

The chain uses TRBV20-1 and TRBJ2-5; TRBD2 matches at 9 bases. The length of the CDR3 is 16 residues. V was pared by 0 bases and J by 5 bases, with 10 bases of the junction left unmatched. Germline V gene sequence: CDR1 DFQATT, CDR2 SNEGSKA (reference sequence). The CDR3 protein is CSARDRVGGGDETQYF. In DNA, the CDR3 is TGCAGTGCTAGAGATAGGGTAGGCGGGGGGGACGAGACCCAGTACTTC.

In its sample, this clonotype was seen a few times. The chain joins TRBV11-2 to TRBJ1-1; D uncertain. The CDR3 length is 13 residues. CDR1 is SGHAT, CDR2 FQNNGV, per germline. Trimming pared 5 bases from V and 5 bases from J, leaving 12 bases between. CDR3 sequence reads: CASSNFPGTEAFF. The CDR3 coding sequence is TGTGCCAGCAGCAACTTCCCGGGGACTGAAGCTTTCTTT.

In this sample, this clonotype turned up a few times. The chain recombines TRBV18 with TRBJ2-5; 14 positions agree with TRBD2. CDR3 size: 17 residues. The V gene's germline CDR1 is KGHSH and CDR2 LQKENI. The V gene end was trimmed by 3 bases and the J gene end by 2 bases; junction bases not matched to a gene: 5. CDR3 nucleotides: TGTGCCAGCTCACCTCTTCGACTAGCGGGAGGGCAAGAGACCCAGTACTTC. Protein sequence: CASSPLRLAGGQETQYF.

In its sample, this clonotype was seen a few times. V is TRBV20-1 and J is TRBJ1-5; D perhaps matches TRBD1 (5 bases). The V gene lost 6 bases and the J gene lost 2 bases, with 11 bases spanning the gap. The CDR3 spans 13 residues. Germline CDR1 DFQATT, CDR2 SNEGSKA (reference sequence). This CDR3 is CSAREGGNQPQHF. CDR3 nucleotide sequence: TGCAGTGCCCGAGAAGGGGGCAATCAGCCCCAGCATTTT.

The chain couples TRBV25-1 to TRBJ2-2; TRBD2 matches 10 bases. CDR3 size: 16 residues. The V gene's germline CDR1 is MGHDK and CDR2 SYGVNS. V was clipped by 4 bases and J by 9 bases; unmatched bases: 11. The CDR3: CASSAVFLAGERELFF. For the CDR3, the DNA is TGTGCCAGCAGTGCCGTTTTTCTAGCGGGAGAGAGGGAGCTGTTTTTT.

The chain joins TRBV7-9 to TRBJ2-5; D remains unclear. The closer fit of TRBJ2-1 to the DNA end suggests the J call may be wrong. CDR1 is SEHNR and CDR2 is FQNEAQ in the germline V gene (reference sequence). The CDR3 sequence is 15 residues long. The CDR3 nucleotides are TGTGCCAGCAGCTTAGCGGGGTCGCCGCGCAATGAGCAGTTCTTC. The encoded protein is CASSLAGSPRNEQFF.

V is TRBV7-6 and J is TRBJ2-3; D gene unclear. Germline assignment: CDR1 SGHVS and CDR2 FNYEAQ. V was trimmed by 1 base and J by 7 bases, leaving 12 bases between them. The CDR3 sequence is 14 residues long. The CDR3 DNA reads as TGTGCCAGCAGCTTAGAAAGTACCAGGAATACGCAGTATTTT. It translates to CASSLESTRNTQYF.

The chain's CDR3 is CASSLPLTGSGQFF. For the CDR3, the DNA is TGTGCCAGCAGCTTGCCTTTGACAGGGAGTGGGCAGTTCTTC. The V and J genes are TRBV7-9 and TRBJ2-1; the match to TRBD1 covers 7 bases. V gave up 3 bases and J gave up 12 bases; unmatched junction bases: 11. CDR1 and CDR2 from the germline V gene are SEHNR and FQNEAQ (reference sequence). This CDR3 has 14 amino acids.

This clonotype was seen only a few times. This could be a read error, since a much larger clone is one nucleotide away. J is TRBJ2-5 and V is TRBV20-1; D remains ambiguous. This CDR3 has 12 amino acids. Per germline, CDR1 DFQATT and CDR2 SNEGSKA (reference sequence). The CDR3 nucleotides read TGCAGTGCTAGGGGGTACCAAGAGGCCCAGTACTTC. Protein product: CSARGYQEAQYF.

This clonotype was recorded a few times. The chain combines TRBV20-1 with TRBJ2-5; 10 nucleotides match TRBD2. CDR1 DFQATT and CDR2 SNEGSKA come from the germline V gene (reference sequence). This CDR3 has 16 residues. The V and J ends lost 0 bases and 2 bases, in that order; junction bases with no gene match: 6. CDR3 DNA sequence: TGCAGTGCTAGAGATCTGGGTAGCGGGAGGCAAGAGACCCAGTACTTC. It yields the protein CSARDLGSGRQETQYF.

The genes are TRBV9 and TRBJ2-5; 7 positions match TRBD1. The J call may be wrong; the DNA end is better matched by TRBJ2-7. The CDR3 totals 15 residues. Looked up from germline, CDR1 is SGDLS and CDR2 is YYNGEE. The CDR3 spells CASSPRSDRPYEQYF. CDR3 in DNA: TGTGCCAGCAGCCCACGCTCGGACAGGCCCTACGAGCAGTACTTC.

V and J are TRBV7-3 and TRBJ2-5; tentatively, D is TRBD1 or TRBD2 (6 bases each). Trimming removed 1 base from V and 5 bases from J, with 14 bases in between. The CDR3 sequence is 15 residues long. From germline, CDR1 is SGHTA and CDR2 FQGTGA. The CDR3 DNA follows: TGTGCCAGCAGCTTAAGTGGGGGGCTCCATGAGACCCAGTACTTC. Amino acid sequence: CASSLSGGLHETQYF.

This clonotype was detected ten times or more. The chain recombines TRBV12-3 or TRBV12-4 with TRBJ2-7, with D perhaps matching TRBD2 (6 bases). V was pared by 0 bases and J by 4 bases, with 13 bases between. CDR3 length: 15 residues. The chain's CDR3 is CASSLAEGNGYEQYF. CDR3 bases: TGTGCCAGCAGTTTAGCGGAGGGGAACGGGTACGAGCAGTACTTC.

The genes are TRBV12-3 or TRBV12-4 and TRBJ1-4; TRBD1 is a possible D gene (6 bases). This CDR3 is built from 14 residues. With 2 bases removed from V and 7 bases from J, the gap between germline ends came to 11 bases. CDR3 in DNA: TGTGCCAGCAGTTTATGGGACAATGGTGAAAAACTGTTTTTT. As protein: CASSLWDNGEKLFF.

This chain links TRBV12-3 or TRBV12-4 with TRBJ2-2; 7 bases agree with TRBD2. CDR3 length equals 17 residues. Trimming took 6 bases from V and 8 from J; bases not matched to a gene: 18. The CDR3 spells CASSYSGLSWSHGELFF. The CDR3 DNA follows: TGTGCCAGCAGCTATTCGGGACTATCCTGGTCCCATGGGGAGCTGTTTTTT.

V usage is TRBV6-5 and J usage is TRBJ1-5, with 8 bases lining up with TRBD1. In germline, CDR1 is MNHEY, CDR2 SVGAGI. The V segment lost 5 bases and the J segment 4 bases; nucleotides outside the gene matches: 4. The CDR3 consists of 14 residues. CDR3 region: CASSQTGENQPQHF. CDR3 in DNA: TGTGCCAGCAGTCAGACAGGGGAGAATCAGCCCCAGCATTTT.

The CDR3 DNA reads TGTGCCAGCAGCAAGGAGTCCTACAATGAGCAGTTCTTC. Translated: CASSKESYNEQFF. The chain combines TRBV2 with TRBJ2-5; D remains unclear. The J call may be incorrect, as the DNA end agrees better with TRBJ2-1. The CDR3 contains 13 residues. Germline CDR1 SNHLY, CDR2 FYNNEI.

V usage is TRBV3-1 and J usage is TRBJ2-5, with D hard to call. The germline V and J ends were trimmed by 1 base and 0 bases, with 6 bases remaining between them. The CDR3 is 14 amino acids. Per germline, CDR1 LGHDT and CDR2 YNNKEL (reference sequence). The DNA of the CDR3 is TGTGCCAGCAGCCAAGGGCTAGACCAAGAGACCCAGTACTTC. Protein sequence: CASSQGLDQETQYF.

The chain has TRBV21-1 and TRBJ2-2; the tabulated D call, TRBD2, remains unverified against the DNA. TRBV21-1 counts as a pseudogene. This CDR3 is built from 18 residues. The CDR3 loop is CASMQGASGGANTGELFF. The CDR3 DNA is TGTGCCAGCATGCAGGGGGCTAGCGGGGGGGCGAACACCGGGGAGCTGTTTTTT.

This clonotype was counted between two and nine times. DNA for the CDR3: TGTGCCAGCAGCTTAATAGAAGAGACCCAGTACTTC. Protein sequence: CASSLIEETQYF. This chain uses TRBV7-6 with TRBJ2-5; D gene unclear. The germline V and J ends were trimmed by 2 bases and 3 bases, with 4 bases remaining between them. Germline-derived CDR1 and CDR2 are SGHVS and FNYEAQ. CDR3 length: 12 residues. Filled out from reference TRBV7-6 and TRBJ2-5, the complete variable domain reads GAGVSQSPRYKVTKRGQDVALRCDPISGHVSLYWYRQALGQGPEFLTYFNYEAQQDKSGLPNDRFSAERPEGSISTLTIQRTEQRDSAMYRCASSLIEETQYFGPGTRLLVL.

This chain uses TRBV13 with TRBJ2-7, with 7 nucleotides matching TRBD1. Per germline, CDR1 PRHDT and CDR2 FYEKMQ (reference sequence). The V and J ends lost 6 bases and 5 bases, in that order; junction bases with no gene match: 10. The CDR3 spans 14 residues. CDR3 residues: CASSPGTVPNEQYF. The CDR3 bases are TGTGCCAGCAGTCCCGGGACAGTCCCTAACGAGCAGTACTTC.

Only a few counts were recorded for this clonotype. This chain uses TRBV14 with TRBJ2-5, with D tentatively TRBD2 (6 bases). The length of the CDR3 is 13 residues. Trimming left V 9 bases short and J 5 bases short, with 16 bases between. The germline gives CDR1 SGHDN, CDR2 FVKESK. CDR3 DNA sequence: TGTGCCAGACTATACGGCGGGGAGGAGACCCAGTACTTC. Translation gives CARLYGGEETQYF.

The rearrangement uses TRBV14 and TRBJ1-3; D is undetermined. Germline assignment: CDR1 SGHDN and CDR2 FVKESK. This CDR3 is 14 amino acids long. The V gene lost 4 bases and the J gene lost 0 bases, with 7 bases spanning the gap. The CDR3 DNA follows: TGTGCCAGCAGCCGGGTGATCTCTGGAAACACCATATATTTT. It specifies CASSRVISGNTIYF.

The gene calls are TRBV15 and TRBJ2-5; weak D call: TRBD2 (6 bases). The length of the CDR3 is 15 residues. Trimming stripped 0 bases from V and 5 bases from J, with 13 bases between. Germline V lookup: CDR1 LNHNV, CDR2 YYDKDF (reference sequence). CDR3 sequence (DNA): TGTGCCACCAGCAGAGAGAACTCGGCGGGGGAGACCCAGTACTTC. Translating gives CATSRENSAGETQYF.